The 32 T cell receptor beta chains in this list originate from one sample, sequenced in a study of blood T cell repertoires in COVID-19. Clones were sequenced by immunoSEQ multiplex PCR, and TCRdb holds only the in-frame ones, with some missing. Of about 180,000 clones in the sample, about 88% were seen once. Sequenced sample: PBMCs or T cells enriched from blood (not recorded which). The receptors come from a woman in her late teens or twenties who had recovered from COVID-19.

CDR3 sequence reads: CASSFNSRSSGNTIYF. CDR3 in DNA: TGTGCCAGCAGCTTTAATTCCAGGTCCTCTGGAAACACCATATATTTT. The V gene is TRBV7-6, the J gene TRBJ1-3; D uncertain. Looked up from germline, CDR1 is SGHVS and CDR2 is FNYEAQ. CDR3 size: 16 residues. V dropped 3 bases and J dropped 0 bases, with 12 bases sitting between them.

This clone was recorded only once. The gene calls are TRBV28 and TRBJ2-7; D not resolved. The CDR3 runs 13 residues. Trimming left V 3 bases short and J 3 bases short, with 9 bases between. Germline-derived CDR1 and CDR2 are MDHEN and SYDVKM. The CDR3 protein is CASSFDTDYEQYF. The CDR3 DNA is TGTGCCAGCAGTTTCGATACAGACTACGAGCAGTACTTC.

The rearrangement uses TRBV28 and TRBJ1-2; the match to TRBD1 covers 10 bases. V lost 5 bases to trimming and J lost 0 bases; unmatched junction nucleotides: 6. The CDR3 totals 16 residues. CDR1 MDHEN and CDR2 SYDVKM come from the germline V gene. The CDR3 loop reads CASSRQGAGANYGYTF. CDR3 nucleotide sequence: TGTGCCAGCAGTCGACAGGGGGCTGGAGCTAACTATGGCTACACCTTC.

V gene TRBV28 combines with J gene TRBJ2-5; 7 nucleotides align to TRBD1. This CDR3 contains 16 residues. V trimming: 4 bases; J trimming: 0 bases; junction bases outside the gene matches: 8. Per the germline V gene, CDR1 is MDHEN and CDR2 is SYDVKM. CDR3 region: CASSYTGQPNQETQYF. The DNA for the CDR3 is TGTGCCAGCAGTTACACGGGACAGCCAAACCAAGAGACCCAGTACTTC.

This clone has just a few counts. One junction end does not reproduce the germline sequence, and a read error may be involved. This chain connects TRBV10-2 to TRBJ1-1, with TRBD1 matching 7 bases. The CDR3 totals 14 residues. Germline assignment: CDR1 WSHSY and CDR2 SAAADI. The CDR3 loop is CASRETGRFTEAFF. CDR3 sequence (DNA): TGCGCCAGCCGTGAGACAGGGCGATTCACTGAAGCTTTCTTT.

The CDR3 DNA reads as TGCAGTGCTAGCAGATATGGGACCCAGTACTTC. It specifies CSASRYGTQYF. V and J are TRBV20-1 and TRBJ2-5; D gene unclear. CDR3 length: 11 amino acids. Per germline, CDR1 DFQATT and CDR2 SNEGSKA (reference sequence). V was cut by 3 bases and J by 7 bases, with 9 bases left in between.

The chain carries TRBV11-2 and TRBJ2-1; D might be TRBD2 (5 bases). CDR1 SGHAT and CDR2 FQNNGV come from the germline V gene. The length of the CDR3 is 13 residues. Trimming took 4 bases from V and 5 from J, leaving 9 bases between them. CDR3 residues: CASSSGLNNEQFF. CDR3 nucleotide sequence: TGTGCCAGCAGCTCCGGACTGAACAATGAGCAGTTCTTC.

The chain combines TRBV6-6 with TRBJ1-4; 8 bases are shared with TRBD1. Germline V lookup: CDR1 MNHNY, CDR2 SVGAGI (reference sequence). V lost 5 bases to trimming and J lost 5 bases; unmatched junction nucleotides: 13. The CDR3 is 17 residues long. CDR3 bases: TGTGCCAGCAGTCCGACGTTGGGGACAGGTGGGAATGAAAAACTGTTTTTT. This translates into CASSPTLGTGGNEKLFF.

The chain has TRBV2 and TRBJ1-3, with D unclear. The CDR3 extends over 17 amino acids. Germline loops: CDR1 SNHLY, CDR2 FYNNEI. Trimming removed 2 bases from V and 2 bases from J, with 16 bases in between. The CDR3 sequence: CASSENGPGWAGNTIYF. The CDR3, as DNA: TGTGCCAGCAGTGAAAATGGGCCTGGGTGGGCTGGAAACACCATATATTTT.

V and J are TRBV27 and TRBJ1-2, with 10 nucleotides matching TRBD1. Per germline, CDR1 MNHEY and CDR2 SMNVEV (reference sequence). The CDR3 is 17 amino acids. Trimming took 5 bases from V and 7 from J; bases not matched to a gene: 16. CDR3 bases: TGTGCCAGCAGTATAAACCGGGACAGGGGAGATACGGTTGGCTACACCTTC. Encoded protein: CASSINRDRGDTVGYTF.

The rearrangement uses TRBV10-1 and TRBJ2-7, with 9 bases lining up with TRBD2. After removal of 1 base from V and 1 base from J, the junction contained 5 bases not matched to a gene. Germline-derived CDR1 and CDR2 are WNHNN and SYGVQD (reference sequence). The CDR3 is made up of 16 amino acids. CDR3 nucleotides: TGCGCCAGCAGTGAGTGGGGACTAGCTCGATCCTACGAGCAGTACTTC. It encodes CASSEWGLARSYEQYF.

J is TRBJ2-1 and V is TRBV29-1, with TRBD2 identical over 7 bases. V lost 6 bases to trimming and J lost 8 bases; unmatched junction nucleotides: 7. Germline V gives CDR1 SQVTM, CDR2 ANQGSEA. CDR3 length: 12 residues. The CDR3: CSVGGLFDEQFF. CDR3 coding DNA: TGCAGCGTCGGGGGGTTATTTGATGAGCAGTTCTTC.

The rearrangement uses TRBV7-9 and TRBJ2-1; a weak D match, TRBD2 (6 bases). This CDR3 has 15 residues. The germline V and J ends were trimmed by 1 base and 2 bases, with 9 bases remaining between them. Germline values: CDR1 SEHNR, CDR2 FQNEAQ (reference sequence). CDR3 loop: CASSLGGVPYNEQFF. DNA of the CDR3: TGTGCCAGCAGCTTAGGGGGGGTCCCCTACAATGAGCAGTTCTTC.

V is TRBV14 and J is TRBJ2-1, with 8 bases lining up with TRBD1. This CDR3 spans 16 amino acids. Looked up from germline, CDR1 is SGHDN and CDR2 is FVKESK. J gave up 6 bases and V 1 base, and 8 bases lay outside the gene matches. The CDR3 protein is CASSQGSGGWGNEQFF. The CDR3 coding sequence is TGTGCCAGCAGCCAAGGCTCAGGGGGCTGGGGCAATGAGCAGTTCTTC. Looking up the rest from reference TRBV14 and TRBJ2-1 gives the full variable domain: EAGVTQFPSHSVIEKGQTVTLRCDPISGHDNLYWYRRVMGKEIKFLLHFVKESKQDESGMPNNRFLAERTGGTYSTLKVQPAELEDSGVYFCASSQGSGGWGNEQFFGPGTRLTVL.

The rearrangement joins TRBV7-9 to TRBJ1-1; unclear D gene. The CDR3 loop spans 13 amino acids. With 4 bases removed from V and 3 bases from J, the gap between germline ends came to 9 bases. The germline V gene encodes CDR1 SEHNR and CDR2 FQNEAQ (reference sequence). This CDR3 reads CASSSFRDTEAFF. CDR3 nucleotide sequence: TGTGCCAGCAGCTCCTTCCGAGACACTGAAGCTTTCTTT.

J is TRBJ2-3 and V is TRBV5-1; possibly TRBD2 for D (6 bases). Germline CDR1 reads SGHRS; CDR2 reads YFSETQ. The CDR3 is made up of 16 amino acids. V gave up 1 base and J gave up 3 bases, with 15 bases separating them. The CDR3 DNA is TGCGCCAGCAGCTTGACGACGGCGGGGCTAACAGATACGCAGTATTTT. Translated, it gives CASSLTTAGLTDTQYF.

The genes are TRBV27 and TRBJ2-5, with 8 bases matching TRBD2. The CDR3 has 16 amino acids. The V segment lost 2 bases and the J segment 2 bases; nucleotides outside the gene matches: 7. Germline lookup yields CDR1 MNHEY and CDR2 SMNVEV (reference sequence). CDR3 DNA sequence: TGTGCCAGCAGTTTAAATAGCGGGGCTCCTCAAGAGACCCAGTACTTC. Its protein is CASSLNSGAPQETQYF.

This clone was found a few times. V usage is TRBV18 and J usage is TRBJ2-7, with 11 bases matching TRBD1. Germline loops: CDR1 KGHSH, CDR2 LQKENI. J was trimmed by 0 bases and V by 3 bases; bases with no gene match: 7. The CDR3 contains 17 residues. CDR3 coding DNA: TGTGCCAGCTCACCGAAAGCCGGGACAGGGGGCTCCTACGAGCAGTACTTC. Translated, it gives CASSPKAGTGGSYEQYF.

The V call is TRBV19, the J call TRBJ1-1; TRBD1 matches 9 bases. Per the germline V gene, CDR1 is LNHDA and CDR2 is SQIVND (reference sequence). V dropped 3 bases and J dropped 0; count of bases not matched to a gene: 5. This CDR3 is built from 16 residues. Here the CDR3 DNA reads TGTGCCAGTAGTATCCAGACAGGGGGGATGAACACTGAAGCTTTCTTT. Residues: CASSIQTGGMNTEAFF.

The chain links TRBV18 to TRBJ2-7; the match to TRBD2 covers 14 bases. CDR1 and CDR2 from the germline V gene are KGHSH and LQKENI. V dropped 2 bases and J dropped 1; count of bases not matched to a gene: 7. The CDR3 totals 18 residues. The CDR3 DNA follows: TGTGCCAGCTCACCAAACCGACTAGCGGGAGGGATGTCCTACGAGCAGTACTTC. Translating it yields CASSPNRLAGGMSYEQYF. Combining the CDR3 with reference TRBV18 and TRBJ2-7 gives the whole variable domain NAGVMQNPRHLVRRRGQEARLRCSPMKGHSHVYWYRQLPEEGLKFMVYLQKENIIDESGMPKERFSAEFPKEGPSILRIQQVVRGDSAAYFCASSPNRLAGGMSYEQYFGPGTRLTVT.

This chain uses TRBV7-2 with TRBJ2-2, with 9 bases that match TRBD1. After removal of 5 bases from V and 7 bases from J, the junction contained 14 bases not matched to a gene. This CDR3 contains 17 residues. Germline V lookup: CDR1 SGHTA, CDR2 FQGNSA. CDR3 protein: CASSQPGTGSSLGELFF. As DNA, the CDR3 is TGTGCCAGCAGCCAACCAGGGACAGGGAGTAGTCTCGGGGAGCTGTTTTTT.

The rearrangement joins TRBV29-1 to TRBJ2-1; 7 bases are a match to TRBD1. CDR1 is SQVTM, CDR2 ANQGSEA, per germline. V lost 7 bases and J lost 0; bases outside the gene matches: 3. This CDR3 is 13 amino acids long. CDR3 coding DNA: TGCAGCGCCGGGACAGCCTCCTACAATGAGCAGTTCTTC. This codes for CSAGTASYNEQFF.

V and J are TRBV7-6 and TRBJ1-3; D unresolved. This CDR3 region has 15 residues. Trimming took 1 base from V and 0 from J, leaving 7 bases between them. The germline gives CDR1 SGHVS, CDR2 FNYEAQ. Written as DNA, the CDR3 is TGTGCCAGCAGCTTAGGGCGGGGCTCTGGAAACACCATATATTTT. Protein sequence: CASSLGRGSGNTIYF. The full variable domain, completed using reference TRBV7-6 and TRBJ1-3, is GAGVSQSPRYKVTKRGQDVALRCDPISGHVSLYWYRQALGQGPEFLTYFNYEAQQDKSGLPNDRFSAERPEGSISTLTIQRTEQRDSAMYRCASSLGRGSGNTIYFGEGSWLTVV.

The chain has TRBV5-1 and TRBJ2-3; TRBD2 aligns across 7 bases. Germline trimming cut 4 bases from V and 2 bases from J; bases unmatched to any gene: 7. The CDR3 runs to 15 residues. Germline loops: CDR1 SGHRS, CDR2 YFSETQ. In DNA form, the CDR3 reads TGCGCCAGCAGCATAAACAGCGGGGACACAGATACGCAGTATTTT. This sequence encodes CASSINSGDTDTQYF.

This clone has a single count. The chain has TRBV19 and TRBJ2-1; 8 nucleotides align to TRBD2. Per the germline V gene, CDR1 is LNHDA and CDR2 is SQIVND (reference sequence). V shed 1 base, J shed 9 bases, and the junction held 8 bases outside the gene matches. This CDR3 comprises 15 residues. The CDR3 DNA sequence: TGTGCCAGTAGTATAGCAGCGGGAGCTGGCAGTGAGCAGTTCTTC. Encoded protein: CASSIAAGAGSEQFF.

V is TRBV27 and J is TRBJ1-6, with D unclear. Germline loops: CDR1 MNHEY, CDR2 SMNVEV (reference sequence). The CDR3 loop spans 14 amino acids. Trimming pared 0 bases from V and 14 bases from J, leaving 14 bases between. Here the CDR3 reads CASSLSRGLSSLHF. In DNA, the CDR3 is TGTGCCAGCAGTTTATCGAGAGGGTTAAGTTCCCTCCACTTT.

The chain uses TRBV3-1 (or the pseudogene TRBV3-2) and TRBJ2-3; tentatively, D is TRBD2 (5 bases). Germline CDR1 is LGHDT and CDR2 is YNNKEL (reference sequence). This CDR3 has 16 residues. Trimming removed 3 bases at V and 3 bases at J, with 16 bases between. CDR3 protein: CASSHGGSRLTDTQYF. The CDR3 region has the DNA TGTGCCAGCAGCCACGGCGGGTCCCGATTAACAGATACGCAGTATTTT.

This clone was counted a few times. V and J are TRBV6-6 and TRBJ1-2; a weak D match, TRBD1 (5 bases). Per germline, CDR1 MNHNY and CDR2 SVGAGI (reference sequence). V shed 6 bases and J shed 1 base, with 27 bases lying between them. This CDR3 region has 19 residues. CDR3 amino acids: CASSSRWAQGPLDNYGYTF. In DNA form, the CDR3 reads TGTGCCAGCAGCTCCCGGTGGGCTCAGGGTCCTTTAGATAACTATGGCTACACCTTC.

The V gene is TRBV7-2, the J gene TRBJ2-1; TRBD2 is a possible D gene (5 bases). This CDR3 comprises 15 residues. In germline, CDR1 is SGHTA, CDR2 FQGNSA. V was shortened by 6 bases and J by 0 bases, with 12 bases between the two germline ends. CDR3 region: CASRATSSSYNEQFF. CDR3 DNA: TGTGCCAGCAGAGCTACTAGTAGCTCCTACAATGAGCAGTTCTTC.

CDR3 region: CASSFGGQGNTEAFF. CDR3 nucleotides: TGCGCCAGCAGCTTCGGAGGACAGGGAAACACTGAAGCTTTCTTT. J is TRBJ1-1 and V is TRBV5-1, with 8 bases that match TRBD1. With V trimmed by 2 bases and J by 2 bases, 5 bases remained unmatched. The CDR3 contains 15 residues. Germline CDR1 and CDR2: SGHRS and YFSETQ. Variable domain in full (rest from reference TRBV5-1 and TRBJ1-1): KAGVTQTPRYLIKTRGQQVTLSCSPISGHRSVSWYQQTPGQGLQFLFEYFSETQRNKGNFPGRFSGRQFSNSRSEMNVSTLELGDSALYLCASSFGGQGNTEAFFGQGTRLTVV.

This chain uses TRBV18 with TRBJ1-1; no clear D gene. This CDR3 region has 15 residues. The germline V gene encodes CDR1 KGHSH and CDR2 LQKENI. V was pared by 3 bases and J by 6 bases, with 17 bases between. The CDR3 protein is CASSPLSGSSAEAFF. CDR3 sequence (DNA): TGTGCCAGCTCACCCCTCTCGGGTTCGAGCGCTGAAGCTTTCTTT.

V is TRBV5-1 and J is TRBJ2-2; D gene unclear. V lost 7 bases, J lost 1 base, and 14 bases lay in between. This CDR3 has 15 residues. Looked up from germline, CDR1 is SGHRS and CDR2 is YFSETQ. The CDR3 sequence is CASSRGAENTGELFF. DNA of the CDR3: TGCGCCAGCTCCCGAGGCGCCGAGAACACCGGGGAGCTGTTTTTT.